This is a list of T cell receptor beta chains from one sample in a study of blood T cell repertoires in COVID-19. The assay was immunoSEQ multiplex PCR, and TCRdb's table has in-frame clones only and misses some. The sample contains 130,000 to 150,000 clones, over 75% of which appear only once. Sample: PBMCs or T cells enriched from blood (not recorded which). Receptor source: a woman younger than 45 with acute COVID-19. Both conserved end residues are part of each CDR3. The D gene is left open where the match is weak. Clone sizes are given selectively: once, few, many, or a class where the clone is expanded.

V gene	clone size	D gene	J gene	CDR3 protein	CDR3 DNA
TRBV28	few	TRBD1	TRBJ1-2	CASSQGQTLTNYGYTF	TGTGCCAGCAGTCAGGGACAGACACTTACTAACTATGGCTACACCTTC
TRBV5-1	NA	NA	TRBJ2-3	CASNIAGQTDTQYF	TGCGCCAGCAACATTGCGGGACAGACAGATACGCAGTATTTT
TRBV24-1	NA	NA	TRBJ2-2	CATSEQGYTGELFF	TGTGCCACCAGTGAACAGGGCTACACCGGGGAGCTGTTTTTT
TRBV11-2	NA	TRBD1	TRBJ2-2	CASSPRTGAGGELFF	TGTGCCAGCAGCCCGAGAACAGGGGCGGGCGGGGAGCTGTTTTTT
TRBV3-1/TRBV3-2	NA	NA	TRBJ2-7	CASSQGRGSYEQYF	TGTGCCAGCAGCCAAGGTAGGGGGTCCTACGAGCAGTACTTC
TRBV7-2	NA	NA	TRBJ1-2	CASTLTTNYGYTF	TGTGCCAGCACCCTAACTACTAACTATGGCTACACCTTC
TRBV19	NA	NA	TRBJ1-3	CASSETRQTAAGNTIYF	TGTGCCAGCTCCGAAACCCGACAGACAGCCGCTGGAAACACCATATATTTT
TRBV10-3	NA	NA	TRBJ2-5	CAIGQSGVQETQYF	TGTGCCATCGGGCAGAGCGGTGTCCAAGAGACCCAGTACTTC
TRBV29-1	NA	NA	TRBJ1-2	CSVEDSGYGYTF	TGCAGCGTTGAAGATTCGGGCTATGGCTACACCTTC
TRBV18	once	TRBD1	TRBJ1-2	CASSTQGAVYGYTF	TGTGCCAGCTCAACCCAGGGGGCAGTCTATGGCTACACCTTC
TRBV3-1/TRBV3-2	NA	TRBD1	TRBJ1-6	CASSQVGTGGDSPLHF	TGTGCCAGCAGCCAGGTGGGGACAGGGGGCGACTCACCCCTCCACTTT
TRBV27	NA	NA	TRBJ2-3	CASCVQLVKDTQYF	TGTGCCAGCTGTGTTCAGTTGGTTAAAGATACGCAGTATTTT
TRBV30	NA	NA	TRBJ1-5	CAWSGSGTLSNQPQHF	TGTGCCTGGAGTGGCTCCGGGACACTTAGCAATCAGCCCCAGCATTTT
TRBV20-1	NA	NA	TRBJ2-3	CSARYTDTQYF	TGCAGTGCTAGATACACAGATACGCAGTATTTT
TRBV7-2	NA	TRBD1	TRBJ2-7	CASSYDRGGYEQYF	TGTGCCAGCAGTTATGACAGGGGGGGCTACGAGCAGTACTTC
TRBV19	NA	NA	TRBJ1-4	CASSTVLSANEKLFF	TGTGCCAGTAGTACTGTTCTTTCAGCGAATGAAAAACTGTTTTTT
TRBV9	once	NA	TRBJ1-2	CASSSLGRGDGYTF	TGTGCCAGCAGCTCACTTGGCAGGGGTGATGGCTACACCTTC
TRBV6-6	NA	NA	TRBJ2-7	CASSHTSYYEQYF	TGTGCCAGCAGTCACACTAGCTACTACGAGCAGTACTTC
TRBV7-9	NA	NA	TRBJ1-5	CASSLGTSGQPQHF	TGTGCCAGCAGCTTAGGGACATCGGGTCAGCCCCAGCATTTT
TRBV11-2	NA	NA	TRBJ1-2	CASSPGEIGYTF	TGTGCCAGCAGCCCGGGGGAGATTGGCTACACCTTC
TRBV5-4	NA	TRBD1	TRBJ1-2	CASSLRDSYGYTF	TGTGCCAGCAGCTTGAGGGACAGCTATGGCTACACCTTC
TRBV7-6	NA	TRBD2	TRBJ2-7	CASSSPGTMAEQYF	TGTGCCAGCAGCTCCCCCGGGACTATGGCCGAGCAGTACTTC
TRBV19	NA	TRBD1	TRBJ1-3	CASRTQGGDGNTIYF	TGTGCCAGTAGGACGCAGGGGGGCGATGGAAACACCATATATTTT
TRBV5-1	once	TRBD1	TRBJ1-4	CASSLGDRDYEKLFF	TGCGCCAGCAGCTTGGGGGACAGGGACTATGAAAAACTGTTTTTT
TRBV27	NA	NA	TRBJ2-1	CASTRDVGYDEQFF	TGTGCCAGCACCCGGGATGTAGGTTATGATGAGCAGTTCTTC
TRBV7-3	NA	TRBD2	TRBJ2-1	CASSLSSGLYNEQFF	TGTGCCAGCAGCTTGTCTAGCGGGCTCTACAATGAGCAGTTCTTC
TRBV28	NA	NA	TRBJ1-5	CASSPAGGLSNQPQHF	TGTGCCAGCAGTCCCGCCGGGGGTCTGAGCAATCAGCCCCAGCATTTT
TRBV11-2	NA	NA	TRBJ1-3	CASSPQPGHNSGNTIYF	TGTGCCAGCAGCCCACAACCGGGACACAACTCTGGAAACACCATATATTTT
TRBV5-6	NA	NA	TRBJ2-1	CASSGPDYLLINEQFF	TGTGCCAGCAGCGGGCCCGACTACCTACTTATTAATGAGCAGTTCTTC
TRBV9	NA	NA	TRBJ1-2	CASSVDGVANYGYTF	TGTGCCAGCAGCGTAGACGGTGTCGCTAACTATGGCTACACCTTC
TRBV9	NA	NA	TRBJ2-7	CASSDSPEGQSYEQYF	TGTGCCAGCAGTGACTCACCTGAGGGCCAATCCTACGAGCAGTACTTC
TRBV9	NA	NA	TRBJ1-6	CASSVAGSYNSPLHF	TGTGCCAGCAGCGTAGCAGGATCATATAATTCACCCCTCCACTTT
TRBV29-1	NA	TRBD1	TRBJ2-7	CSARDRAYEQYF	TGCAGCGCCCGGGACAGAGCCTACGAGCAGTACTTC
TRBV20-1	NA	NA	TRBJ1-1	CSARRNTEAFF	TGCAGTGCAAGGAGGAACACTGAAGCTTTCTTT
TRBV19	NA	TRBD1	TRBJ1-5	CASTGQVNQPQHF	TGTGCCAGTACAGGACAGGTCAATCAGCCCCAGCATTTT
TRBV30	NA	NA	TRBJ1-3	CAWSVLGSVSGNTIYF	TGTGCCTGGAGTGTACTCGGGTCCGTCTCTGGAAACACCATATATTTT
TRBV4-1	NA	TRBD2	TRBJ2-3	CASSPVAGESDTQYF	TGCGCCAGCAGCCCGGTAGCGGGAGAGTCAGATACGCAGTATTTT
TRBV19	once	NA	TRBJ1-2	CASSMAGANYGYTF	TGTGCCAGTAGTATGGCAGGGGCTAACTATGGCTACACCTTC
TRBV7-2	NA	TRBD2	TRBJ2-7	CASSRTSVYEQYF	TGTGCCAGCTCGCGGACTAGCGTCTACGAGCAGTACTTC
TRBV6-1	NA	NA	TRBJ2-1	CASSLSGPSYNEQFF	TGTGCCAGCAGTTTAAGCGGGCCTTCCTACAATGAGCAGTTCTTC
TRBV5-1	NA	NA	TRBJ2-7	CASSFPGNYEQYF	TGCGCCAGCAGCTTCCCAGGCAACTACGAGCAGTACTTC
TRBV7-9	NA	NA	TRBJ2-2	CASSFAPGELFF	TGTGCCAGCAGCTTCGCCCCCGGGGAGCTGTTTTTT